These 16 T cell receptor beta chains share one sample of origin, sequenced in a study of siplizumab effects on memory and regulatory T cells (dated by TCRdb to about 2019). The library was prepared using the immunoSEQ multiplex PCR assay. Drawn from immuneACCESS, this table holds only the in-frame rearrangements with V and J called that TCRdb kept. Clones are partly lost; checked studies trace under half to an unresolved V gene and leave the rest unexplained. In this sample the table shows about 100,000 clones, under 95% of which occur a single time. Roughly 0.78% of the sample is held by the ten biggest clonotypes. The sequenced sample was Tregs sorted from blood. These receptors were taken from a human donor in good health.

This chain connects TRBV7-2 to TRBJ1-2; D remains ambiguous. This CDR3 has 13 residues. The germline V gene has CDR1 SGHTA and CDR2 FQGNSA. V lost 5 bases and J 4 bases, leaving 11 bases between the germline ends. This CDR3 is CASSPGVFYGYTF. CDR3 sequence (DNA): TGTGCCAGCAGCCCGGGAGTATTCTATGGCTACACCTTC.

The chain employs TRBV27 and TRBJ2-6; D gene unclear. CDR1 is MNHEY, CDR2 SMNVEV, per germline (reference sequence). The CDR3 covers 17 residues. Trimming took off 5 bases at V and 2 bases at J, with 16 bases between the two ends. The CDR3 spells CASSLIRRSTGANVLTF. The CDR3 nucleotides read TGTGCCAGCAGTCTTATAAGGCGCAGCACTGGGGCCAACGTCCTGACTTTC.

The J gene is TRBJ1-1, the V gene TRBV5-4; TRBD1 is a possible D gene (5 bases). The V and J ends lost 4 bases and 0 bases respectively, with 10 bases between them. This CDR3 comprises 14 residues. Germline CDR1 reads SGHNT; CDR2 reads YYREEE (reference sequence). CDR3 nucleotide sequence: TGTGCCAGCAGCGCGGGACTTTTGAACACTGAAGCTTTCTTT. Residues: CASSAGLLNTEAFF. Filled out from reference TRBV5-4 and TRBJ1-1, the complete variable domain reads ETGVTQSPTHLIKTRGQQVTLRCSSQSGHNTVSWYQQALGQGPQFIFQYYREEENGRGNFPPRFSGLQFPNYSSELNVNALELDDSALYLCASSAGLLNTEAFFGQGTRLTVV.

The V and J genes are TRBV7-3 and TRBJ2-5; 7 bases map to TRBD2. Germline V gene sequence: CDR1 SGHTA, CDR2 FQGTGA. This CDR3 spans 15 amino acids. Trimming at V came to 1 base and at J to 5 bases, leaving 7 bases not matched to a gene. CDR3 in amino acids: CASSLRGGSSETQYF. DNA for the CDR3: TGTGCCAGCAGCTTAAGGGGCGGGAGTTCGGAGACCCAGTACTTC.

The chain joins TRBV5-1 to TRBJ2-3; TRBD2 matches 8 bases. The length of the CDR3 is 19 residues. Per the germline V gene, CDR1 is SGHRS and CDR2 is YFSETQ. V lost 2 bases to trimming and J lost 2 bases; unmatched junction nucleotides: 16. DNA of the CDR3: TGCGCCAGCAGCTTCGTAACAACTAGCGGAGTGGGCCTCACAGATACGCAGTATTTT. This encodes CASSFVTTSGVGLTDTQYF.

The chain has TRBV7-9 and TRBJ2-3; unclear D gene. Germline-derived CDR1 and CDR2 are SEHNR and FQNEAQ (reference sequence). Trimming took 5 bases from V and 4 from J, leaving 7 bases between them. This CDR3 is 12 amino acids long. DNA for the CDR3: TGTGCCAGCAGCCCGATATCAGATACGCAGTATTTT. Translated: CASSPISDTQYF.

This rearrangement joins TRBV6-5 to TRBJ2-3; weak D call: TRBD1 (6 bases). This CDR3 is built from 13 residues. The germline gives CDR1 MNHEY, CDR2 SVGAGI. V lost 6 bases, J lost 4 bases, and 11 bases lay in between. The CDR3 protein is CASSSNRADTQYF. The CDR3, as DNA: TGTGCCAGCAGCAGCAACAGGGCAGATACGCAGTATTTT.

The rearrangement links TRBV6-1 to TRBJ2-4; D remains ambiguous. Trimming pared 0 bases from V and 6 bases from J, leaving 6 bases between. This CDR3 is 13 amino acids long. The germline V gene has CDR1 MNHNS and CDR2 SASEGT. CDR3 amino acids: CASSEARINIQYF. The CDR3, as DNA: TGTGCCAGCAGTGAAGCACGGATAAACATTCAGTACTTC.

This rearrangement joins TRBV6-6 to TRBJ2-7; 7 bases are a match to TRBD1. V shed 5 bases and J 5 bases; nucleotides not matched to a gene: 6. CDR1 MNHNY and CDR2 SVGAGI come from the germline V gene (reference sequence). The CDR3 length is 13 residues. CDR3 residues: CASSRGTANEQYF. The CDR3 DNA reads as TGTGCCAGCAGTAGAGGGACAGCAAACGAGCAGTACTTC.

The CDR3 DNA is TGCAGCGTTGATTCTAGCGGGGTCACAGATACGCAGTATTTT. Translation: CSVDSSGVTDTQYF. This sequence joins TRBV29-1 and TRBJ2-3; 9 bases align to TRBD2. Germline V gene lookup returns CDR1 SQVTM and CDR2 ANQGSEA. The CDR3 is 14 amino acids. V gave up 3 bases and J gave up 2 bases; unmatched junction bases: 3.

This sequence joins TRBV6-5 and TRBJ2-1; no clear D. Trimming removed 5 bases from V and 0 bases from J, with 11 bases in between. The CDR3 sequence is 15 residues long. The V gene's germline CDR1 is MNHEY and CDR2 SVGAGI. The CDR3 DNA is TGTGCCAGCAGTCGGTACCCCTACTCCTACAATGAGCAGTTCTTC. Translation: CASSRYPYSYNEQFF.

The chain couples TRBV9 to TRBJ2-7; D uncertain. The CDR3 extends over 15 amino acids. CDR1 is SGDLS, CDR2 YYNGEE, per germline. V was shortened by 4 bases and J by 0 bases, with 14 bases between the two germline ends. The CDR3: CASSPQGRRSYEQYF. The CDR3 bases are TGTGCCAGCAGCCCACAAGGGCGCCGCTCCTACGAGCAGTACTTC. Complete variable domain (other parts from reference TRBV9 and TRBJ2-7): DSGVTQTPKHLITATGQRVTLRCSPRSGDLSVYWYQQSLDQGLQFLIQYYNGEERAKGNILERFSAQQFPDLHSELNLSSLELGDSALYFCASSPQGRRSYEQYFGPGTRLTVT.

The rearrangement joins TRBV2 to TRBJ1-1; D unclear. V was pared by 6 bases and J by 1 base, with 9 bases between. The CDR3 is made up of 13 amino acids. CDR1 and CDR2 (germline): SNHLY, FYNNEI. CDR3 coding DNA: TGTGCCAGCAGGACCTATAGGAACACTGAAGCTTTCTTT. Protein: CASRTYRNTEAFF.

This clone appeared a few times. The V and J genes are TRBV7-9 and TRBJ2-7, with a tentative D call TRBD2 (6 bases). V was clipped by 0 bases and J by 7 bases, with 16 bases between them. CDR3 size: 15 residues. Germline V gene lookup returns CDR1 SEHNR and CDR2 FQNEAQ (reference sequence). The CDR3 spells CASSLAGLLGREQYF. CDR3 nucleotide sequence: TGTGCCAGCAGCTTAGCGGGTCTACTGGGGAGGGAGCAGTACTTC.

The CDR3 nucleotides are TGTGCCAGTAGGAGGTCACAAGAGACCCAGTACTTC. This encodes CASRRSQETQYF. This chain uses TRBV5-4 with TRBJ2-5; the D gene is possibly TRBD2 (5 bases). The V and J ends lost 8 bases and 2 bases respectively, with 10 bases between them. Germline assignment: CDR1 SGHNT and CDR2 YYREEE (reference sequence). This CDR3 is 12 amino acids long.

This sequence joins TRBV27 and TRBJ2-1, with D possibly being TRBD1 or TRBD2 (5 bases each). CDR1 MNHEY and CDR2 SMNVEV come from the germline V gene (reference sequence). The CDR3 is 15 residues long. V was cut by 3 bases and J by 6 bases, with 15 bases left in between. DNA of the CDR3: TGTGCCAGCAGTTTCCGGGACGGATCCGTCAATGAGCAGTTCTTC. This sequence encodes CASSFRDGSVNEQFF.